This TCR beta chain was recovered during a study of blood T cell repertoires in COVID-19. Across the whole study: Sources were T cells, B-cell-depleted T cells, or PBMCs; the material itself was cDNA or gDNA.

This clone was counted a few times. CDR3 length equals 14 residues. Germline V gives CDR1 WSHSY, CDR2 SAAADI. Losses at the gene ends were 7 bases for V and 1 base for J; bases not matched to a gene: 5. Methods used by the authors: Counts of nucleated cells, estimated from reference gene primer amplification, were obtained. Sequenced by immunoSEQ multiplex PCR; TCRdb stores in-frame clones only, minus some. The V and J calls and clone size are taken from that table; D and trimming were inferred from the DNA. The profile shows roughly 99,000 clones, 70% to 80% of them singletons. Sequencing was done on a sample of peripheral blood. This TCR derives from a woman older than 75 with active or convalescent COVID-19. The chain has TRBV10-2 and TRBJ2-7; TRBD2 matches at 9 bases. CDR3 loop: CASTPGLASYEQYF. The CDR3 bases are TGCGCCAGCACTCCGGGACTAGCTTCCTACGAGCAGTACTTC.